This T cell receptor (beta chain) came from a study of blood T cell repertoires in COVID-19 (dated by TCRdb to 2018 to 2021). The study in broad terms: The collaborator samples originated in the United States, Italy and Spain and spanned the acute and convalescent phases of COVID-19. Samples were obtained from the ongoing ImmuneRACE study (first 160 participants) and from some 1,300 subjects provided by 6 global collaborators. A freely available public database, intended as a resource for researchers studying the immune response to SARS-CoV-2, is where the repertoires were released. Subjects who had been exposed to COVID-19, were actively infected with it, or had recovered from it provided the deeply sampled blood TCRbeta repertoires that made up the dataset. HLA class I and class II types, where available, came from metadata supplied by the sample provider rather than from assay-based typing. The prospective study material was composed of cDNA or gDNA derived from T cells, B-cell-depleted T cells, or PBMCs. Sample metadata almost always included a de-identified subject ID, COVID-19 status, age in years and sex. Study-wide conclusions, independent of this receptor: The quantity of clinical and demographic metadata differed by source and by participant and was supplied without curation.

Comments on this clone: Its antigen remains unidentified. Base quality data are lacking; no much larger clone is found one base away.

TCRbeta CDR3 regions were amplified from genomic DNA using the immunoSEQ Assay, a bias-controlled multiplex PCR. Concerning the study's data processing: The number of nucleated cells in each sample was estimated from the amplification of reference gene primers within the assay. To quantify the absolute abundance of each unique TCRbeta CDR3 rearrangement, sequence reads were collapsed and filtered. For each sample, productive Simpson clonality was calculated as the square root of Simpson's diversity index across productive rearrangements. Drawn from immuneACCESS, this table holds only the in-frame rearrangements with V and J called that TCRdb kept. Clones are partly lost; checked studies trace under half to an unresolved V gene and leave the rest unexplained. That table supplies the V and J calls and clone size; D and trimming were determined from the DNA. The sample table contains 130,000 to 150,000 clones; only one count was recorded for approximately 87% of them. The ten largest make up approximately 1.2% of the sample.

Participants in the prospective study were aged roughly 18 to 89 years, lived in some 24 United States geographic areas, and enrolled through a virtual design. To assign participants to cohorts, the prospective study relied on clinical history that participants themselves reported in a screening survey and a study questionnaire. Mobile phlebotomists in the prospective study collected whole blood, serum and a nasopharyngeal or oropharyngeal swab from every participant. Over a roughly two-month period, participants in the prospective study had the option of providing additional blood draws and questionnaires. Before DNA extraction, blood samples from the prospective study were shipped at room temperature or frozen. The sample was PBMCs or T cells enriched from blood (not recorded which). The receptor was derived from a woman aged 30 to 39 with acute COVID-19.

The CDR3 protein is CASSLTARGSGHAPEREGRETQYF. Read as DNA, the sequence is TGTGCCAGCAGCTTAACGGCCAGGGGATCGGGTCACGCCCCAGAGCGGGAGGGACGAGAGACCCAGTACTTC. Rearrangement joined TRBV7-3 to TRBJ2-5, with 10 middle bases fitting TRBD2. Counted from cysteine to phenylalanine, this CDR3 has 24 amino acids. The sequence is cut down to CDR3 DNA, 72 bases in frame from base 1. The germline V gene specifies SGHTA as CDR1 and FQGTGA as CDR2. Trimming accounts for 0 bases at V and 4 bases at J, while the number of junction bases matched to no gene is 29.